The entry below gives a single TCR beta chain sequence along with its context. The CDR3 extends over 14 amino acids. The trim removed 4 bases at V and 9 bases at J, leaving 11 bases unmatched. These data come from a study of spatial heterogeneity in lung cancer. In the study overall: Each time, sequencing found more beta-chain sequences than alpha-chain sequences.

Time point here: blood at routine non-recurrence follow-up after resection. One entry per CDR3 protein, called by TCRdb with MiXCR from the 5' RACE reads. The sample has under 150,000 distinct CDR3 sequences, more than 10% seen once. This specimen consisted of PBMCs, obtained at follow-up. The chain carries TRBV12-3 or TRBV12-4 and TRBJ1-2; 7 bases align to TRBD1. This sequence originates from a female donor with early-stage non-small cell lung cancer. The CDR3 DNA reads as TGTGCCAGCAGTTCGTCGACAGGGATATCTCGCTACACCTTC. Protein: CASSSSTGISRYTF.